Sequencing of this TCR beta chain was carried out in a study of cytotoxic CD8 clonotypes in ibrutinib-treated CLL. The wider study: Responses comprised about 24 partial and 2 complete; at median roughly 70 months, 14 remained remitted and roughly twelve progressed. The response samples were taken once patients had been treated for a median of about 12 months, range 6 to 36.

Notes on this clone: The antigen is not known.

V lost 8 bases and J 2 bases, leaving 10 bases between the germline ends. CDR1 WNHNN and CDR2 SYGVQD come from the germline V gene (reference sequence). The CDR3 consists of 13 residues. Method: immunoSEQ multiplex PCR; TCRdb's copy keeps in-frame clones and lacks some. The sample has around 150,000 clones, approximately 91% seen once. Findings and caveats of the study: Clonality increased with ibrutinib response but returned toward baseline at progression. Baseline-level clonality went beyond age-matched healthy donors and moved in step with circulating CD8+ T-cell counts.

The receptor was derived from a human donor with chronic lymphocytic leukemia. The material sequenced was PBMCs, taken at disease progression, from a patient treated with ibrutinib. This rearrangement joins TRBV10-1 to TRBJ1-3, with D perhaps matching TRBD1 (6 bases). The CDR3 reads CASRAGAGNTIYF. The CDR3 DNA sequence: TGCGCCAGCCGGGCAGGGGCTGGAAACACCATATATTTT.